A selection of T cell receptor beta chains follows, all from one sample in a study of CD8+ T cells in alopecia areata. The data were produced by immunoSEQ multiplex PCR, yet TCRdb's version contains in-frame clones alone and is incomplete. Here the sample spans 130,000 or so clones, approximately 90% being singletons. The source material was CD8+ T cells sorted from blood, sampled at week 4, from a patient treated with tofacitinib. The receptors derive from a human donor with alopecia areata. Both conserved end residues are part of each CDR3. The D gene is left open where the match is weak. Where a row states a size, it is once, few, many or the class of an expanded clone; other rows omit it.

clone size: .; J gene: TRBJ2-5; D gene: TRBD2; V gene: TRBV29-1; CDR3 protein: CSVEWTSGRQETQYF; CDR3 DNA: TGCAGCGTTGAATGGACTAGCGGGAGACAAGAGACCCAGTACTTC
clone size: .; J gene: TRBJ1-1; D gene: TRBD1; V gene: TRBV4-1; CDR3 protein: CASSQETGIITEAFF; CDR3 DNA: TGCGCCAGCAGCCAAGAGACAGGGATAATCACTGAAGCTTTCTTT
clone size: .; J gene: TRBJ1-2; D gene: .; V gene: TRBV6-6; CDR3 protein: CASSYPGDRLGYTF; CDR3 DNA: TGTGCCAGCAGTTACCCGGGAGACAGGCTCGGCTACACCTTC
clone size: .; J gene: TRBJ1-5; D gene: .; V gene: TRBV4-2; CDR3 protein: CASSFGTPSNQPQHF; CDR3 DNA: TGTGCCAGCAGCTTTGGGACACCTAGCAATCAGCCCCAGCATTTT
clone size: .; J gene: TRBJ2-1; D gene: TRBD2; V gene: TRBV4-1; CDR3 protein: CASSQVQRGGPHNEQFF; CDR3 DNA: TGCGCCAGCAGCCAAGTGCAACGGGGGGGCCCTCACAATGAGCAGTTCTTC
clone size: once; J gene: TRBJ1-2; D gene: TRBD1; V gene: TRBV15; CDR3 protein: CATSKRGQAILHGYTF; CDR3 DNA: TGTGCCACCAGCAAAAGGGGACAGGCGATACTCCATGGCTACACCTTC
clone size: once; J gene: TRBJ1-2; D gene: .; V gene: TRBV5-4; CDR3 protein: CASSRPPPYGYTF; CDR3 DNA: TGTGCCAGCAGCCGCCCCCCACCGTATGGCTACACCTTC
clone size: once; J gene: TRBJ2-2; D gene: .; V gene: TRBV10-3; CDR3 protein: CAISGGTELFF; CDR3 DNA: TGTGCCATCAGTGGTGGGACTGAGCTGTTTTTT
clone size: .; J gene: TRBJ2-1; D gene: TRBD2; V gene: TRBV27; CDR3 protein: CASSGGVYNEQFF; CDR3 DNA: TGTGCCAGCAGTGGGGGGGTCTACAATGAGCAGTTCTTC
clone size: .; J gene: TRBJ1-5; D gene: .; V gene: TRBV28; CDR3 protein: CASSLGEGNQPQHF; CDR3 DNA: TGTGCCAGCAGTTTGGGGGAAGGGAATCAGCCCCAGCATTTT
clone size: .; J gene: TRBJ1-1; D gene: .; V gene: TRBV29-1; CDR3 protein: CSVEGLQGPNTEAFF; CDR3 DNA: TGCAGCGTTGAAGGCCTCCAGGGTCCGAACACTGAAGCTTTCTTT
clone size: .; J gene: TRBJ1-5; D gene: .; V gene: TRBV12-5; CDR3 protein: CASGPDSFNQPQHF; CDR3 DNA: TGTGCTAGTGGCCCTGACTCATTCAATCAGCCCCAGCATTTT
clone size: .; J gene: TRBJ2-5; D gene: TRBD1; V gene: TRBV5-6; CDR3 protein: CASSVRQGGETQYF; CDR3 DNA: TGTGCCAGCAGCGTCCGACAGGGGGGGGAGACCCAGTACTTC
clone size: .; J gene: TRBJ2-7; D gene: .; V gene: TRBV5-1; CDR3 protein: CASNPTGYYEQYF; CDR3 DNA: TGCGCCAGCAACCCGACAGGCTACTACGAGCAGTACTTC
clone size: once; J gene: TRBJ1-6; D gene: TRBD1; V gene: TRBV2; CDR3 protein: CASPGGPNSPLHF; CDR3 DNA: TGTGCCAGCCCAGGGGGTCCTAATTCACCCCTCCACTTT
clone size: .; J gene: TRBJ1-1; D gene: TRBD1; V gene: TRBV27; CDR3 protein: CASSSPGGAYTEAFF; CDR3 DNA: TGTGCCAGCAGTTCCCCAGGGGGCGCTTACACTGAAGCTTTCTTT
clone size: .; J gene: TRBJ2-7; D gene: TRBD1; V gene: TRBV27; CDR3 protein: CASSLPGTGGQGVYEQYF; CDR3 DNA: TGTGCCAGCAGTTTGCCCGGGACAGGGGGGCAAGGGGTATACGAGCAGTACTTC
clone size: .; J gene: TRBJ1-2; D gene: .; V gene: TRBV2; CDR3 protein: CASSGEGIGYTF; CDR3 DNA: TGTGCCAGCAGTGGTGAAGGGATAGGGTACACCTTC
clone size: .; J gene: TRBJ2-1; D gene: TRBD2; V gene: TRBV29-1; CDR3 protein: CSVSESGGAYNEQFF; CDR3 DNA: TGCAGCGTGTCCGAAAGCGGGGGGGCCTACAATGAGCAGTTCTTC
clone size: .; J gene: TRBJ2-7; D gene: .; V gene: TRBV4-1; CDR3 protein: CASSQTTGTYEQYF; CDR3 DNA: TGCGCCAGCAGCCAGACGACTGGAACCTACGAGCAGTACTTC
clone size: .; J gene: TRBJ2-7; D gene: TRBD2; V gene: TRBV7-2; CDR3 protein: CASSFGLADSYEQYF; CDR3 DNA: TGTGCCAGCAGCTTTGGACTAGCGGACTCCTACGAGCAGTACTTC
clone size: .; J gene: TRBJ1-1; D gene: .; V gene: TRBV10-3; CDR3 protein: CATRDRDEAFF; CDR3 DNA: TGTGCCACTAGGGATCGTGATGAAGCTTTCTTT
clone size: .; J gene: TRBJ1-5; D gene: TRBD1; V gene: TRBV19; CDR3 protein: CASSIEGAHQPQHF; CDR3 DNA: TGTGCCAGTAGTATCGAGGGGGCGCATCAGCCCCAGCATTTT
clone size: .; J gene: TRBJ2-3; D gene: .; V gene: TRBV25-1; CDR3 protein: CASMRRGTDTQYF; CDR3 DNA: TGTGCCAGCATGAGGCGCGGGACAGATACGCAGTATTTT
clone size: few; J gene: TRBJ2-2; D gene: .; V gene: TRBV27; CDR3 protein: CASSSLGELFF; CDR3 DNA: TGTGCCAGCAGTTCCCTCGGGGAGCTGTTTTTT
clone size: .; J gene: TRBJ2-2; D gene: TRBD1; V gene: TRBV29-1; CDR3 protein: CSVEDRGQGTNTGELFF; CDR3 DNA: TGCAGCGTTGAAGATCGCGGACAGGGGACGAACACCGGGGAGCTGTTTTTT
clone size: .; J gene: TRBJ2-7; D gene: .; V gene: TRBV11-2; CDR3 protein: CASSSDGYEQYF; CDR3 DNA: TGTGCCAGCAGCTCCGACGGCTACGAGCAGTACTTC
clone size: .; J gene: TRBJ2-4; D gene: TRBD1; V gene: TRBV2; CDR3 protein: CASKNRGRRSKNIQYF; CDR3 DNA: TGTGCCAGCAAGAACAGGGGGCGGCGGTCCAAAAACATTCAGTACTTC
clone size: once; J gene: TRBJ2-7; D gene: .; V gene: TRBV5-4; CDR3 protein: CASSWSNEGGEQYF; CDR3 DNA: TGTGCCAGCAGCTGGTCCAACGAGGGAGGCGAGCAGTACTTC
clone size: .; J gene: TRBJ2-7; D gene: TRBD2; V gene: TRBV27; CDR3 protein: CASAPIAGTYEQYF; CDR3 DNA: TGTGCCAGCGCCCCCATAGCGGGGACCTACGAGCAGTACTTC
clone size: .; J gene: TRBJ2-2; D gene: .; V gene: TRBV2; CDR3 protein: CASKWTGSLTGELFF; CDR3 DNA: TGTGCCAGCAAGTGGACCGGCAGCCTGACCGGGGAGCTGTTTTTT
clone size: .; J gene: TRBJ2-3; D gene: .; V gene: TRBV5-6; CDR3 protein: CASSPDSTDTQYF; CDR3 DNA: TGTGCCAGCAGCCCCGACTCCACAGATACGCAGTATTTT
clone size: .; J gene: TRBJ2-1; D gene: TRBD2; V gene: TRBV19; CDR3 protein: CASSSGGDYNEQFF; CDR3 DNA: TGTGCCAGTTCCTCGGGAGGGGACTACAATGAGCAGTTCTTC
clone size: .; J gene: TRBJ2-1; D gene: .; V gene: TRBV5-1; CDR3 protein: CASSLAGSVGEQFF; CDR3 DNA: TGCGCCAGCAGCTTGGCGGGTAGCGTCGGTGAGCAGTTCTTC
clone size: .; J gene: TRBJ2-7; D gene: .; V gene: TRBV11-2; CDR3 protein: CASSLAELYEQYF; CDR3 DNA: TGTGCCAGCAGCTTAGCGGAACTCTACGAGCAGTACTTC
clone size: .; J gene: TRBJ2-3; D gene: TRBD2; V gene: TRBV2; CDR3 protein: CASRDTSGSTDTQYF; CDR3 DNA: TGTGCCAGCAGAGACACTAGCGGGAGCACAGATACGCAGTATTTT
clone size: .; J gene: TRBJ2-1; D gene: TRBD1; V gene: TRBV6-5; CDR3 protein: CASSWTGSYEQFF; CDR3 DNA: TGTGCCAGCAGTTGGACAGGGTCATATGAGCAGTTCTTC
clone size: .; J gene: TRBJ2-7; D gene: .; V gene: TRBV7-9; CDR3 protein: CASSRTGEQYF; CDR3 DNA: TGTGCCAGCAGCCGGACGGGGGAGCAGTACTTC
clone size: .; J gene: TRBJ2-2; D gene: .; V gene: TRBV7-9; CDR3 protein: CASTFPAARGTGELFF; CDR3 DNA: TGTGCCAGCACCTTCCCGGCGGCTAGAGGCACCGGGGAGCTGTTTTTT
clone size: once; J gene: TRBJ2-3; D gene: .; V gene: TRBV7-9; CDR3 protein: CASSPAVTDTQYF; CDR3 DNA: TGTGCCAGCAGCCCCGCGGTCACAGATACGCAGTATTTT
clone size: .; J gene: TRBJ1-1; D gene: .; V gene: TRBV11-2; CDR3 protein: CASSLARLNTEAFF; CDR3 DNA: TGTGCCAGCAGCTTAGCCAGATTGAACACTGAAGCTTTCTTT
clone size: .; J gene: TRBJ2-2; D gene: .; V gene: TRBV2; CDR3 protein: CASSDGSATGELFF; CDR3 DNA: TGTGCCAGCAGTGATGGTAGCGCCACCGGGGAGCTGTTTTTT
clone size: .; J gene: TRBJ2-1; D gene: TRBD2; V gene: TRBV7-2; CDR3 protein: CASSHSLAGVFEQFF; CDR3 DNA: TGTGCCAGCAGCCATTCCCTAGCGGGAGTGTTTGAGCAGTTCTTC
clone size: .; J gene: TRBJ1-5; D gene: .; V gene: TRBV6-5; CDR3 protein: CASSYSVGDQPQHF; CDR3 DNA: TGTGCCAGCAGTTACTCGGTTGGAGATCAGCCCCAGCATTTT
clone size: .; J gene: TRBJ2-7; D gene: TRBD1; V gene: TRBV7-3; CDR3 protein: CASSMGQGTYEQYF; CDR3 DNA: TGTGCCAGCAGCATGGGACAGGGTACCTACGAGCAGTACTTC
clone size: .; J gene: TRBJ1-1; D gene: TRBD1; V gene: TRBV15; CDR3 protein: CATSRGDSEAFF; CDR3 DNA: TGTGCCACCAGCAGAGGGGACAGTGAAGCTTTCTTT
clone size: .; J gene: TRBJ1-5; D gene: .; V gene: TRBV30; CDR3 protein: CAWSGASNQPQHF; CDR3 DNA: TGTGCCTGGTCGGGGGCAAGCAATCAGCCCCAGCATTTT
clone size: .; J gene: TRBJ2-5; D gene: TRBD2; V gene: TRBV5-6; CDR3 protein: CASSLGAGSETQYF; CDR3 DNA: TGTGCCAGCAGCTTGGGAGCGGGAAGTGAGACCCAGTACTTC
clone size: once; J gene: TRBJ1-2; D gene: .; V gene: TRBV7-9; CDR3 protein: CASSLGGSEGYTF; CDR3 DNA: TGTGCCAGCAGCTTGGGGGGATCAGAAGGCTACACCTTC
clone size: .; J gene: TRBJ2-7; D gene: TRBD2; V gene: TRBV10-2; CDR3 protein: CASSLSGTTYEQYF; CDR3 DNA: TGCGCCAGCAGCCTTAGCGGGACGACGTACGAGCAGTACTTC
clone size: many; J gene: TRBJ2-1; D gene: .; V gene: TRBV12-5; CDR3 protein: CASGLESYNEQFF; CDR3 DNA: TGTGCTAGTGGTTTGGAGTCCTACAATGAGCAGTTCTTC
clone size: .; J gene: TRBJ2-5; D gene: TRBD2; V gene: TRBV4-1; CDR3 protein: CASSSSREGRETQYF; CDR3 DNA: TGCGCCAGCAGCTCGAGTCGGGAGGGCCGGGAGACCCAGTACTTC
clone size: .; J gene: TRBJ2-3; D gene: .; V gene: TRBV6-5; CDR3 protein: CASSYSKHTRRDTQYF; CDR3 DNA: TGTGCCAGCAGTTACTCGAAACACACCCGCAGGGATACGCAGTATTTT
clone size: .; J gene: TRBJ2-1; D gene: .; V gene: TRBV30; CDR3 protein: CAWSATGVNEQFF; CDR3 DNA: TGTGCCTGGAGTGCCACGGGGGTAAATGAGCAGTTCTTC